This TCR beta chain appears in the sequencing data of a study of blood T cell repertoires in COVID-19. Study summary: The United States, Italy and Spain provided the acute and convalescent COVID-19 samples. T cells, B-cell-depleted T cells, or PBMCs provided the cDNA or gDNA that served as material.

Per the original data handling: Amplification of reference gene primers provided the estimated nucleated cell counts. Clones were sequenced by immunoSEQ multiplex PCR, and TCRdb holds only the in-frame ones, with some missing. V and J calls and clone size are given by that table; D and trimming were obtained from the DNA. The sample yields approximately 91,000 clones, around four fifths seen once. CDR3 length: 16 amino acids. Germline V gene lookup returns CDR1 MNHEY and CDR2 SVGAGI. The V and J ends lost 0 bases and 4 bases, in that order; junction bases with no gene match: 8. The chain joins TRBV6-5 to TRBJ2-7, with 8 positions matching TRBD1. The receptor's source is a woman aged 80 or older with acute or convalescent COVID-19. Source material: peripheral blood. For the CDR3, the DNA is TGTGCCAGCAGTTACTCGACAGGGCAGGGGGCATACGAGCAGTACTTC. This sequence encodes CASSYSTGQGAYEQYF.